This TCR beta chain was profiled in a study of beta chain features in type 1 diabetes. It was one heparinised blood draw, averaging about 110 mL, that each donor gave. Expressed TCRB transcripts were sequenced because the entire RNA isolate underwent reverse transcription. Assay: immunoSEQ multiplex PCR; the TCRdb copy retains only in-frame clones and omits some. The data hold about 390,000 clones, with 9.6% observed a single time. The germline CDR1 and CDR2 sequences are SGHAT and FQDESV (reference sequence). The CDR3 is made up of 13 amino acids. Trimming stripped 0 bases from V and 4 bases from J, with 6 bases between. Broader study findings: The question left open here concerned HLA type influencing TCRB rearrangement. All four CD4+ subsets from Type 1 diabetes patients carried moderately but significantly shorter TCRB CDR3s. VDJ junctions from type 1 diabetes patients carried fewer insertions and larger deletions. Comparison showed that naive, central memory and Treg TCRB repertoires appeared more similar among patients than among healthy donors.

Worth noting for this clone: What it binds is not known.

The chain carries TRBV11-1 and TRBJ2-5, with D tentatively TRBD1 or TRBD2 (5 bases each). This clonotype was obtained from a man aged 25 to 45 with type 1 diabetes. The sequenced material came from central memory CD4+ T cells from blood. CDR3 amino acids: CASSLAGTETQYF. Written as DNA, the CDR3 is TGTGCCAGCAGCTTAGCAGGGACAGAGACCCAGTACTTC.